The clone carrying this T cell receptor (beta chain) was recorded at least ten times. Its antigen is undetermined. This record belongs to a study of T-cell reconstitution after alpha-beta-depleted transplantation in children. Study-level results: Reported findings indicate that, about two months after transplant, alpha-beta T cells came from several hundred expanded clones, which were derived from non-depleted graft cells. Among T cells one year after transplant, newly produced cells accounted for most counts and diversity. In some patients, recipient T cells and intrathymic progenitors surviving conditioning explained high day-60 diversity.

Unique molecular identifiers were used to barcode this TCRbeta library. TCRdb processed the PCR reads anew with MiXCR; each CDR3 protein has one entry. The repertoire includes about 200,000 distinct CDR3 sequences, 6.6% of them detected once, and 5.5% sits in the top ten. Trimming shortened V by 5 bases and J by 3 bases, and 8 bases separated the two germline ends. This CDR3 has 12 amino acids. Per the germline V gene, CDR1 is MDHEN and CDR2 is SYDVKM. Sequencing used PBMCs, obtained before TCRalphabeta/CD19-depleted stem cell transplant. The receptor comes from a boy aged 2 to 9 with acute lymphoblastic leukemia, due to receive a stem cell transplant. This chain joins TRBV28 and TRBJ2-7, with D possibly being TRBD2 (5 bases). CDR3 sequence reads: CASSGSGYEQYF. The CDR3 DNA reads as TGTGCCAGCAGTGGCAGCGGCTACGAGCAGTACTTC.